This T cell receptor beta chain was found in a study of T-cell memory formation after mild COVID-19. Study information: Most TCR clusters belonged to a single donor. Study results and caveats: Several responding clones turned up in pre-infection memory, indicating that cross-reactive memory may have taken part. Whereas later expanders leaned CD4+, clones contracting day 15 to 85 showed a balanced CD4/CD8 makeup.

This clonotype was seen a few times. Its antigen is unidentified. The V end was cut by 3 bases, the J end by 3 bases, with 15 bases between. The CDR3 consists of 15 residues. Germline CDR1 and CDR2: SGHRS and YFSETQ. cDNA libraries for TCR alpha and TCR beta, carrying sample barcodes and UMIs, came from 5'RACE with constant-segment primers. MiXCR, run by TCRdb on the 5' RACE reads, gives a single entry per CDR3 protein. Of roughly 250,000 distinct CDR3 sequences detected, roughly 15% appear once; the ten largest clones hold approximately 3.5%. The specimen was PBMCs or a T cell subset sorted from them (not recorded which). The TCR originated in a man aged 18 to 30 who had mild COVID-19 (a few samples of this study predate the infection). Cell type and time point are not known. This chain joins TRBV5-1 and TRBJ1-1; no definite D call. CDR3 amino acids: CASSSYGLRDTEAFF. CDR3 DNA: TGCGCCAGCAGCTCCTATGGACTGAGAGACACTGAAGCTTTCTTT.